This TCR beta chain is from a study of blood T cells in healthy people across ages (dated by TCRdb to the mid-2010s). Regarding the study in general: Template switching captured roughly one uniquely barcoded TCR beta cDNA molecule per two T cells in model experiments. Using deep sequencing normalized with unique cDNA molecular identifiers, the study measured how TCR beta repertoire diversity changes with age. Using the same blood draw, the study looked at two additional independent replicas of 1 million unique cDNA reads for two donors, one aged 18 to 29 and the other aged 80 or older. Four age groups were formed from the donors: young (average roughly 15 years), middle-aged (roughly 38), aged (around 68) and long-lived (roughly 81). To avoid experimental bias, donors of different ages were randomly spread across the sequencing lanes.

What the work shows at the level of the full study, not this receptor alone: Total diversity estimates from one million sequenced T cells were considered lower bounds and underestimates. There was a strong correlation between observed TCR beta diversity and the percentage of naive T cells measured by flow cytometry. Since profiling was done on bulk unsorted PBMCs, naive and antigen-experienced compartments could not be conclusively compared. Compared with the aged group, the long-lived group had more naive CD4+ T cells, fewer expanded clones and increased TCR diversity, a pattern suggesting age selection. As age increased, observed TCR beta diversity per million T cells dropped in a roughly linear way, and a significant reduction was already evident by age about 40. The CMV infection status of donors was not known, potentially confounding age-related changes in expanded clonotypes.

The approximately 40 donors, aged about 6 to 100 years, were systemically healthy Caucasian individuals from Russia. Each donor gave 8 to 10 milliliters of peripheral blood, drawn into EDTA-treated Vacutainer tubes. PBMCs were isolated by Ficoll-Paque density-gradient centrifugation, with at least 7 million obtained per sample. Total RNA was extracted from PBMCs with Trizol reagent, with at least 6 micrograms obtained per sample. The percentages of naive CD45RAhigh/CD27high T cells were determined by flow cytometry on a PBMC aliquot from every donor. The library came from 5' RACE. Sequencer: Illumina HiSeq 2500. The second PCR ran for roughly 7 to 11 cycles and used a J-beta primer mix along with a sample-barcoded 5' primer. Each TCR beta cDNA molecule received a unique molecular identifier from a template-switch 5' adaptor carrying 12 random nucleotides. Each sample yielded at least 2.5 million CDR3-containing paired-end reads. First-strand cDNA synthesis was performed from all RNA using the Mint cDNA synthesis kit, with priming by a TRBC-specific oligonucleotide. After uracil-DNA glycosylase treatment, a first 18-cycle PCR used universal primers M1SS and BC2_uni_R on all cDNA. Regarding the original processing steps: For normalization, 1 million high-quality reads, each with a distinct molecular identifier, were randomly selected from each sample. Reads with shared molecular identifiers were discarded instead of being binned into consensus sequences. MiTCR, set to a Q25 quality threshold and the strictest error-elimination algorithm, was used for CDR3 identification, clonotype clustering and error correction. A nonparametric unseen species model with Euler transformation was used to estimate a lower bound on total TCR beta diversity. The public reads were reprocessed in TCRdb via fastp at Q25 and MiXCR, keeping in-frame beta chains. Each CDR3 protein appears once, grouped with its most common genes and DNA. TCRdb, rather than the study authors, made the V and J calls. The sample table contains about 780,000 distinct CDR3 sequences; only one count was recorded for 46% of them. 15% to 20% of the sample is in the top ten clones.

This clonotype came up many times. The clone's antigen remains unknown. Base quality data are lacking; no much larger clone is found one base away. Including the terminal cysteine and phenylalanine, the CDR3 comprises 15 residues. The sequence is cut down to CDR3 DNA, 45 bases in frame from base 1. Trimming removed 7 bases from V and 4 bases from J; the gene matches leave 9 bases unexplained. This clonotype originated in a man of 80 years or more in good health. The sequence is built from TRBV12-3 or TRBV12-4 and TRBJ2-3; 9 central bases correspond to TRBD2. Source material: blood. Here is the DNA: TGTGCCAGCAACCCGGCGAGACTAGCGGCAGATACGCAGTATTTT. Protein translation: CASNPARLAADTQYF.